The 21 T cell receptor beta chains given below trace back to one sample, sequenced in a study of shared clonotypes between healthy human individuals. Some clones are missing from TCRdb's copy, which holds only in-frame ones; the method was immunoSEQ multiplex PCR. Of about 1,500,000 clones listed, roughly 95% are singletons. The sample was naive CD4+ T cells sorted from blood. Subset here: CD45RA+ positively selected. The receptors originated from a man aged 25 to 40 in good health.

The chain carries TRBV29-1 and TRBJ1-5; a possible D gene is TRBD1 (6 bases). The CDR3 sequence is 12 residues long. Trimming took off 7 bases at V and 0 bases at J, with 7 bases between the two ends. Germline V gene sequence: CDR1 SQVTM, CDR2 ANQGSEA. The CDR3 nucleotides read TGCAGCGCCAGGGGTAGCAATCAGCCCCAGCATTTT. Its translation is CSARGSNQPQHF.

The rearrangement uses TRBV27 and TRBJ2-1; D might be TRBD2 (5 bases). CDR1 and CDR2 (germline): MNHEY, SMNVEV (reference sequence). The CDR3 consists of 13 residues. Trimming removed 3 bases from V and 8 bases from J, with 11 bases in between. In DNA, the CDR3 is TGTGCCAGCAGTTTCCTAGGGAGCGATGAGCAGTTCTTC. It is translated as CASSFLGSDEQFF.

CDR3 sequence reads: CASSLGPGGAAKNIQYF. The CDR3 bases are TGCGCCAGCAGCTTGGGCCCAGGGGGCGCAGCCAAAAACATTCAGTACTTC. The chain employs TRBV5-1 and TRBJ2-4, with 8 nucleotides matching TRBD1. Germline-derived CDR1 and CDR2 are SGHRS and YFSETQ. V shed 0 bases and J 0 bases; nucleotides not matched to a gene: 5. The length of the CDR3 is 17 residues.

The chain is built from TRBV7-8 and TRBJ2-5; possible D gene TRBD2, 6 bases. V shed 5 bases and J shed 5 bases, with 18 bases lying between them. Germline lookup yields CDR1 SGHVS and CDR2 FQNEAQ. The CDR3 spans 15 residues. The CDR3, as DNA: TGTGCCAGCAGCCCCCAGGAGGGTAGGTGGGAGACCCAGTACTTC. It is translated as CASSPQEGRWETQYF.

The chain has TRBV5-4 and TRBJ1-1; D may be TRBD1 (5 bases). Trimming removed 5 bases at V and 8 bases at J, with 19 bases between. Germline V CDR1 and CDR2: SGHNT, YYREEE (reference sequence). CDR3 size: 14 residues. CDR3 sequence (DNA): TGTGCCAGCAGTTCCAAACAGGAGCTCCGAGAAGCTTTCTTT. The encoded protein is CASSSKQELREAFF.

The chain carries TRBV7-8 and TRBJ1-1, with a possible D match to TRBD1 (6 bases). The V end was cut by 4 bases, the J end by 0 bases, with 12 bases between. The CDR3 sequence is 15 residues long. Per germline, CDR1 SGHVS and CDR2 FQNEAQ. The CDR3 loop reads CASSSDRNLNTEAFF. CDR3 nucleotide sequence: TGTGCCAGCAGCTCGGACAGAAACTTGAACACTGAAGCTTTCTTT.

The chain uses TRBV18 and TRBJ2-7, with 7 bases lining up with TRBD1. CDR1 is KGHSH and CDR2 is LQKENI in the germline V gene. The CDR3 runs to 13 residues. V shed 5 bases, J shed 5 bases, and the junction held 6 bases outside the gene matches. The CDR3 coding sequence is TGTGCCAGCTCAGTCAAACAGGGGAACGAGCAGTACTTC. This codes for CASSVKQGNEQYF.

Regarding this clone: The conserved phenylalanine or tryptophan is not found at the CDR3 terminus, so this likely reflects a read error. The DNA is omitted, as the CDR3 cannot be located on it reliably, and the CDR3 follows TCRdb's listing. The chain joins TRBV7-9 to TRBJ1-3. Germline V gene lookup returns CDR1 SEHNR and CDR2 FQNEAQ (reference sequence). The CDR3 contains 9 residues when both ends are counted. CDR3 amino acids: CASSLWLRT.

The chain has TRBV15 and TRBJ2-2; D call uncertain. Deletions cut 2 bases from V and 4 bases from J, with 2 bases between. Per germline, CDR1 LNHNV and CDR2 YYDKDF (reference sequence). The CDR3 has 12 residues. CDR3 nucleotide sequence: TGTGCCACCAGCAGACTCACCGGGGAGCTGTTTTTT. Its translation: CATSRLTGELFF.

Written as DNA, the CDR3 is TGCGCCAGCAGCCTGAGCCCCCATGTAGCGGGAGGTCTCGGAGAGCAGTACTTC. The encoded protein is CASSLSPHVAGGLGEQYF. The chain couples TRBV4-1 to TRBJ2-7; 10 nucleotides line up with TRBD2. The CDR3 totals 18 residues. J gave up 7 bases and V 4 bases, and 19 bases lay outside the gene matches. Germline loops: CDR1 MGHRA, CDR2 YSYEKL.

The rearrangement uses TRBV18 and TRBJ2-7; 10 bases agree with TRBD2. The V gene end was trimmed by 0 bases and the J gene end by 6 bases; junction bases not matched to a gene: 5. The CDR3 is made up of 15 amino acids. Germline V gene data show CDR1 as KGHSH and CDR2 as LQKENI. The chain's CDR3 is CASSPPLAGKSEQYF. CDR3 DNA sequence: TGTGCCAGCTCACCACCACTAGCGGGAAAGTCCGAGCAGTACTTC.

J is TRBJ2-2 and V is TRBV2; 14 bases map to TRBD2. The CDR3 is made up of 17 amino acids. Germline CDR1 and CDR2: SNHLY and FYNNEI. The V and J ends lost 7 bases and 3 bases, in that order; junction bases with no gene match: 7. The CDR3 DNA is TGTGCCAGCAACCCGGGACTAGCGGGAGTATACACCGGGGAGCTGTTTTTT. Translating gives CASNPGLAGVYTGELFF.

The table lists this clone with a count of one. DNA for the CDR3: TGTGCCAGCAGCCAAGGGTACCCAGATACGCAGTATTTT. Translated: CASSQGYPDTQYF. The rearrangement links TRBV14 to TRBJ2-3; D is ambiguous. Germline assignment: CDR1 SGHDN and CDR2 FVKESK. The CDR3 has 13 amino acids. V was trimmed by 1 base and J by 4 bases, leaving 6 bases between them.

The chain combines TRBV18 with TRBJ2-7; TRBD2 matches 11 bases. From germline, CDR1 is KGHSH and CDR2 LQKENI. V was clipped by 4 bases and J by 6 bases; unmatched bases: 8. There are 15 residues in the CDR3. The CDR3 spells CASSLETSGAGEQYF. CDR3 nucleotides: TGTGCCAGCTCACTCGAGACTAGCGGGGCGGGCGAGCAGTACTTC.

The rearrangement joins TRBV2 to TRBJ1-5, with D hard to call. Per the germline V gene, CDR1 is SNHLY and CDR2 is FYNNEI. This CDR3 comprises 14 residues. Trimming left V 1 base short and J 6 bases short, with 10 bases between. CDR3 region: CASSEGARVQPQHF. DNA for the CDR3: TGTGCCAGCAGTGAAGGGGCGCGCGTTCAGCCCCAGCATTTT.

The chain carries TRBV10-3 and TRBJ2-3; possible D gene TRBD2, 6 bases. The CDR3 totals 13 residues. V dropped 6 bases and J dropped 4 bases, with 11 bases sitting between them. The germline V gene encodes CDR1 ENHRY and CDR2 SYGVKD. The CDR3 DNA sequence: TGTGCCATCAGCGACCGGGACTCAGATACGCAGTATTTT. This encodes CAISDRDSDTQYF.

V gene TRBV28 combines with J gene TRBJ2-7; 9 positions agree with TRBD2. Germline values: CDR1 MDHEN, CDR2 SYDVKM. Unmatched junction bases numbered 12, after V lost 7 bases and J lost 2 bases. The CDR3 consists of 16 residues. The CDR3, as DNA: TGTGCCAGCACCTCGGTTGGGACTAGCATCCCCTACGAGCAGTACTTC. It translates to CASTSVGTSIPYEQYF. The variable domain in full, with the rest retrieved from reference TRBV28 and TRBJ2-7, is DVKVTQSSRYLVKRTGEKVFLECVQDMDHENMFWYRQDPGLGLRLIYFSYDVKMKEKGDIPEGYSVSREKKERFSLILESASTNQTSMYLCASTSVGTSIPYEQYFGPGTRLTVT.

This clone was picked up one time. Within the sample, other DNA sequences also encode this same CDR3. This chain uses TRBV6-1 with TRBJ2-5, with 8 nucleotides matching TRBD1. CDR1 and CDR2 from the germline V gene are MNHNS and SASEGT. V lost 2 bases to trimming and J lost 5 bases; unmatched junction nucleotides: 4. CDR3 length: 14 residues. The CDR3 bases are TGTGCCAGCAGTGAACAGGGGGCATCGGAGACCCAGTACTTC. The encoded protein is CASSEQGASETQYF.

The chain combines TRBV15 with TRBJ2-1, with TRBD2 as a possible D gene (6 bases). Trimming stripped 3 bases from V and 4 bases from J, with 10 bases between. The CDR3 runs to 14 residues. Germline CDR1 and CDR2: LNHNV and YYDKDF (reference sequence). In nucleotides, the CDR3 is TGTGCCACCAGCAGGCGGGACCTATACAATGAGCAGTTCTTC. Translating gives CATSRRDLYNEQFF.

This clone showed up just once. The V gene is TRBV9, the J gene TRBJ2-1, with 10 bases aligning to TRBD2. The CDR3 spans 15 residues. CDR1 and CDR2 from the germline V gene are SGDLS and YYNGEE. Trimming removed 3 bases from V and 4 bases from J; junction bases left unmatched: 4. CDR3 coding DNA: TGTGCCAGCAGCGCAGGACTAGCGGTATACAATGAGCAGTTCTTC. Translated, it gives CASSAGLAVYNEQFF.

The chain couples TRBV7-9 to TRBJ1-5; tentatively, D is TRBD1 (6 bases). Trimming removed 6 bases at V and 9 bases at J, with 18 bases between. Germline assignment: CDR1 SEHNR and CDR2 FQNEAQ (reference sequence). This CDR3 contains 14 residues. The CDR3 loop reads CASSSDRTGMPQHF. Here the CDR3 DNA reads TGTGCCAGCAGTTCAGACAGGACCGGGATGCCCCAGCATTTT.